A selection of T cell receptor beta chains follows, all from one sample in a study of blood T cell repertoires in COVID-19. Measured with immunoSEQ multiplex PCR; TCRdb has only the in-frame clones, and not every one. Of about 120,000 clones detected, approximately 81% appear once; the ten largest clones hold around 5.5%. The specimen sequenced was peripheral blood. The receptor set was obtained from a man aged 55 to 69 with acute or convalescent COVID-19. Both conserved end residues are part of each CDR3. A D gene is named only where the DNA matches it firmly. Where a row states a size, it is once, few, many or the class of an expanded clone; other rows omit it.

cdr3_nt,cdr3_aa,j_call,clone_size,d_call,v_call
TGCGCCAGCAGCTTCGGACAGAGCAATCAGCCCCAGCATTTT,CASSFGQSNQPQHF,TRBJ1-5,.,.,TRBV5-1
TGTGCCTGGAGTCCCCGGACAGGGGTCACTGAAGCTTTCTTT,CAWSPRTGVTEAFF,TRBJ1-1,.,TRBD1,TRBV30
TGTGCCACCAGTGATCCCCGGGGACAGGCTAACACCGGGGAGCTGTTTTTT,CATSDPRGQANTGELFF,TRBJ2-2,.,TRBD1,TRBV24-1
TGTGCCAGCAGTGGACAGGGGGCCGCTGAAGCTTTCTTT,CASSGQGAAEAFF,TRBJ1-1,.,TRBD1,TRBV27
TGCAGCGTTGAAGATACGGAGGGGGCGGCGTTGGGTGAAGCTTTCTTT,CSVEDTEGAALGEAFF,TRBJ1-1,.,TRBD1,TRBV29-1
TGTGCCACCAGCAAGGGCGGGAGCTACGAGCAGTACTTC,CATSKGGSYEQYF,TRBJ2-7,.,TRBD2,TRBV15
TGTGCCAGCAGCCAAATTGCCGGGACTAGCGTTGAGCAGTTCTTC,CASSQIAGTSVEQFF,TRBJ2-1,.,TRBD2,TRBV7-2
TGTGCCAGCAGCGTCCACCGGGACAGGGGCACCGGGGAGCTGTTTTTT,CASSVHRDRGTGELFF,TRBJ2-2,.,TRBD1,TRBV9
TGTGCCAGCAGCTTAAGGGGGTTGACTGAAGCTTTCTTT,CASSLRGLTEAFF,TRBJ1-1,.,.,TRBV11-3
TGTGCCAGCAGTGAAGTTCTAACGGGACAGTTCACAGATACGCAGTATTTT,CASSEVLTGQFTDTQYF,TRBJ2-3,.,TRBD1,TRBV6-1
TGTGCCAGCAGCTTGGACCTGGACACGGGCACCATATATTTT,CASSLDLDTGTIYF,TRBJ1-3,.,.,TRBV5-6
TGTGCCAGCAGCCCGGGACTAGCGGGAGGGCCAGGTACGCAGTATTTT,CASSPGLAGGPGTQYF,TRBJ2-3,.,TRBD2,TRBV6-2/TRBV6-3
TGTGCCAGTCGCCCACAGGGCACAGCCCTCTCCTACGAGCAGTACTTC,CASRPQGTALSYEQYF,TRBJ2-7,.,.,TRBV5-3
TGTGCCAGCAGCTTAGCGGCCGGGACAGACTCGGTAACCAAAAACATTCAGTACTTC,CASSLAAGTDSVTKNIQYF,TRBJ2-4,.,TRBD1,TRBV7-9
TGCGCCAGCAGCTCGGTCCCGGGACAGGGTTCACCCCTCCACTTT,CASSSVPGQGSPLHF,TRBJ1-6,.,TRBD1,TRBV5-1
TGCGCCAGCAGCCAAGTACAGGGGCCAACGGGGTATGGCTACACCTTC,CASSQVQGPTGYGYTF,TRBJ1-2,.,TRBD1,TRBV4-1
TGTGCCAGTAGTTCGGACAGGGAGCATCAGCCCCAGCATTTT,CASSSDREHQPQHF,TRBJ1-5,.,TRBD1,TRBV19
TGTGCCAGCAGCTTAGCGCGGGATTCGGGGGAGCTGTTTTTT,CASSLARDSGELFF,TRBJ2-2,.,.,TRBV7-2
TGTGCCAGCATTTGGCGAGGCTCCTACAATGAGCAGTTCTTC,CASIWRGSYNEQFF,TRBJ2-1,.,.,TRBV6-5
TGTGCCACTCTAGACTCCCGTGACCTTTCCTACGAGCAGTACTTC,CATLDSRDLSYEQYF,TRBJ2-7,.,.,TRBV24-1
TGTGCCAGCAGTTACTTCCCGGACAGGAATGGCTACACCTTC,CASSYFPDRNGYTF,TRBJ1-2,.,TRBD1,TRBV6-6
TGTGCCAGTAGTGACGACAGGAATTCACCCCTCCACTTT,CASSDDRNSPLHF,TRBJ1-6,.,.,TRBV19
TGCGCCAGCAGTGAGTCGAAGTTGAGGACAGGGGGATTGGGCACTGAAGCTTTCTTT,CASSESKLRTGGLGTEAFF,TRBJ1-1,.,TRBD1,TRBV10-1
TGTGCCAGCAGCAAAGGAGCGGGACGGGGCACAGATACGCAGTATTTT,CASSKGAGRGTDTQYF,TRBJ2-3,.,.,TRBV21-1
TGCGCCAGCAGTTCTAGCGGGAGAATCACCGGGGAGCTGTTTTTT,CASSSSGRITGELFF,TRBJ2-2,.,TRBD2,TRBV10-1
TGCAGTGCTAGTAAAACAGTAGGTGAAAAACTGTTTTTT,CSASKTVGEKLFF,TRBJ1-4,.,.,TRBV20-1
TGTGCCAGCAGCTCTTACAACAGGGGGAAAAATGAGCAGTTCTTC,CASSSYNRGKNEQFF,TRBJ2-1,few,TRBD1,TRBV5-6
TGTGCCAGCACCTACAACTGGAGGGAAACACCACCCTACGAGCAGTACTTC,CASTYNWRETPPYEQYF,TRBJ2-7,.,.,TRBV27
TGTGCCAGCAGGGAAGGACTAATCGAGCAGTACTTC,CASREGLIEQYF,TRBJ2-7,.,.,TRBV2
TGTGCCAGCAGTGAAATCGACAGGGCCAGTTTTTGGAATGAGCAGTTCTTC,CASSEIDRASFWNEQFF,TRBJ2-1,few,TRBD1,TRBV6-1
TGTGCCAGCAGCTTAGTCTGGGGGAGGGCCGGCGATGAGCAGTTCTTC,CASSLVWGRAGDEQFF,TRBJ2-1,.,TRBD2,TRBV11-2
TGTGCCAGCAGTGACTTCCGGGGGGGGAATTACAATGAGCAGTTCTTC,CASSDFRGGNYNEQFF,TRBJ2-1,.,TRBD2,TRBV25-1
TGTGCCACCAGGCCTAATAGGGGGTCCGGTGAAAAACTGTTTTTT,CATRPNRGSGEKLFF,TRBJ1-4,.,.,TRBV15
TGTGCCAGCAGCGTACCCGGGACAGGGGTTGAAAAACTGTTTTTT,CASSVPGTGVEKLFF,TRBJ1-4,.,TRBD1,TRBV5-6
TGTGCCAGCAGCCAAGGGGCACTAGCGGAGAGTGAGCAGTTCTTC,CASSQGALAESEQFF,TRBJ2-1,.,TRBD2,TRBV3-1/TRBV3-2
TGTGCCAGCAGTGAAAGGGAGATGTATGGCTACACCTTC,CASSEREMYGYTF,TRBJ1-2,once,.,TRBV2
TGTGCCAGCAGTTCAAAACCCCCGGGACAGGGCTCTGAAGCTTTCTTT,CASSSKPPGQGSEAFF,TRBJ1-1,once,TRBD1,TRBV6-6
TGTGCCAGCAGTTACGCCGGGGGTGACGAGCAGTACTTC,CASSYAGGDEQYF,TRBJ2-7,few,.,TRBV6-5
TGTGCCAGCAGTGAAGGTCGGACTCGAGGGGGCGAGCAGTACTTC,CASSEGRTRGGEQYF,TRBJ2-7,.,.,TRBV6-1
TGTGCCACCAGCAGAGTATTTGGTAGGACTAGCATTAGATCCGAGCAGTACTTC,CATSRVFGRTSIRSEQYF,TRBJ2-7,few,TRBD2,TRBV15
TGTGCCAGCAGCCACGGAGAGACCCAGTACTTC,CASSHGETQYF,TRBJ2-5,.,.,TRBV7-9
TGTGCCTGGGTCCTTCGGGAAGCCGGGAGCTATGGCTACACCTTC,CAWVLREAGSYGYTF,TRBJ1-2,few,.,TRBV30
TGTGCCACCAGTGATTTGATACAGGGAACAGATACGCAGTATTTT,CATSDLIQGTDTQYF,TRBJ2-3,.,.,TRBV24-1
TGTGCTAGTGGCCCTGGCTCTGACAGGGGGGCCTACGAGCAGTACTTC,CASGPGSDRGAYEQYF,TRBJ2-7,.,TRBD1,TRBV12-5
TGTGCCAGCTCACCCGGACAGGTGGAGGGCTACACCTTC,CASSPGQVEGYTF,TRBJ1-2,.,TRBD1,TRBV18
TGTGCCAGCAGCCCGGTGTTAGCGGGGGGTCTGAGCACAGATACGCAGTATTTT,CASSPVLAGGLSTDTQYF,TRBJ2-3,.,TRBD2,TRBV5-4
TGTGCCAGCAGCCTAGGACAGGGTAATTCACCCCTCCACTTT,CASSLGQGNSPLHF,TRBJ1-6,once,TRBD1,TRBV3-1/TRBV3-2
TGTGCCAGCAGTACAGGGGACTCCTACAATGAGCAGTTCTTC,CASSTGDSYNEQFF,TRBJ2-1,.,TRBD1,TRBV9
TGTGCCAGTAGTATCGACAGGGGGACCGGGGAGCTGTTTTTT,CASSIDRGTGELFF,TRBJ2-2,.,TRBD1,TRBV19
TGTGCCAGCAGTCCCGGGACTGGGGTAGCTTTCTTT,CASSPGTGVAFF,TRBJ1-1,.,.,TRBV27
TGTGCCAGCACGATGGACAGGGGGCTGGAGACCCAGTACTTC,CASTMDRGLETQYF,TRBJ2-5,.,TRBD1,TRBV2
TGCAGCGCCCGACAAGAATCGAACACTGAAGCTTTCTTT,CSARQESNTEAFF,TRBJ1-1,.,.,TRBV29-1
TGTGCCAGCAGTCATCAGGGAGCGGGGCCTCGCAATGAGCAGTTCTTC,CASSHQGAGPRNEQFF,TRBJ2-1,few,TRBD2,TRBV14